This section outlines one TCR beta chain sequence together with its context. The table came from immunoSEQ multiplex PCR; TCRdb's copy has only in-frame clones and leaves some out. The data show under 110,000 clones, around 92% seen once. These data are taken from a study of T cell changes during pregnancy in multiple sclerosis. V was clipped by 0 bases and J by 4 bases; unmatched bases: 6. Germline V gives CDR1 SGHNT, CDR2 YYREEE (reference sequence). The CDR3 runs 16 residues. Here the sequenced sample was peripheral blood, taken after pregnancy. This TCR was recovered from a female donor with multiple sclerosis, enrolled in a pregnancy study. The chain combines TRBV5-4 with TRBJ2-2, with 7 bases that match TRBD2. The CDR3 DNA is TGTGCCAGCAGCTTGGGACTAGCCCCCTCCACCGGGGAGCTGTTTTTT. It encodes CASSLGLAPSTGELFF.